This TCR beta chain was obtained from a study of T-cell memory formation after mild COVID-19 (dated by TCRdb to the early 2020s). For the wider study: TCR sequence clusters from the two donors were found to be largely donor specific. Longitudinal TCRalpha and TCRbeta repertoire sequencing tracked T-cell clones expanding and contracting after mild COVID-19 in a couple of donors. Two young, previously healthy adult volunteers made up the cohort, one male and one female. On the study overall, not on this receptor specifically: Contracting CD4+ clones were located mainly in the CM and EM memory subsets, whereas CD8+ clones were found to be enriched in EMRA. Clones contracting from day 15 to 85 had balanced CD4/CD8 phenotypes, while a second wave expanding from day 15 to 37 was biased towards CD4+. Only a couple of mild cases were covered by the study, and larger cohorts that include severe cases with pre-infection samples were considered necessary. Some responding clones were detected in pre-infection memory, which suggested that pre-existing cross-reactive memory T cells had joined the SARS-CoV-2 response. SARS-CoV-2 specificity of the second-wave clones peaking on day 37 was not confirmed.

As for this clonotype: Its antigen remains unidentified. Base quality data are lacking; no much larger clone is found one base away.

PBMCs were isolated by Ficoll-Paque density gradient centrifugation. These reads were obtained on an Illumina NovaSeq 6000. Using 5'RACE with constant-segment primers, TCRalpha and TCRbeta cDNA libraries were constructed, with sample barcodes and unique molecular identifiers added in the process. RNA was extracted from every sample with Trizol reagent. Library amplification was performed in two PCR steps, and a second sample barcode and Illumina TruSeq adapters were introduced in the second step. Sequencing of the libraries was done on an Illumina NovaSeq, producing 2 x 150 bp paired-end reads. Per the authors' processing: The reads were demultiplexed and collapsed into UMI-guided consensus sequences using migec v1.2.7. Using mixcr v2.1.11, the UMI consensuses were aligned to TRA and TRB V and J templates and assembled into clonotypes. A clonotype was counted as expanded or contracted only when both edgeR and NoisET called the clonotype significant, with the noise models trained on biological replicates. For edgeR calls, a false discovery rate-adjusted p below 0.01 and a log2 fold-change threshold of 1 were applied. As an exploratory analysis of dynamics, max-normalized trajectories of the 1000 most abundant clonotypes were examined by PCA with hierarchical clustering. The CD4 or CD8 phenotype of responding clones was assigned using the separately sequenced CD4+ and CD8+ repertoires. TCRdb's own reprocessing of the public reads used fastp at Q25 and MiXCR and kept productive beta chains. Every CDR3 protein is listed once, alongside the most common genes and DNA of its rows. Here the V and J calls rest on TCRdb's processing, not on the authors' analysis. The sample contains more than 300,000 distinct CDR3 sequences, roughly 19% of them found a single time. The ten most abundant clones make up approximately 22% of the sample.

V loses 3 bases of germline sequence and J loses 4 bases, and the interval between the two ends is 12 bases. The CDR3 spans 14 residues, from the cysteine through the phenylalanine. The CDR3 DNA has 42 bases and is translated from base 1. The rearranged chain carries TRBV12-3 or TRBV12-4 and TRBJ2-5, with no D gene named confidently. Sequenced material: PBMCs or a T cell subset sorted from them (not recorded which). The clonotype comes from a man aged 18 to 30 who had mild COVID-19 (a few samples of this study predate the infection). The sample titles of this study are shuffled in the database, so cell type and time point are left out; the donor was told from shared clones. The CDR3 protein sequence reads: CASSLLAVLETQYF. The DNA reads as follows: TGTGCCAGCAGTTTGTTAGCCGTGTTAGAGACCCAGTACTTC.